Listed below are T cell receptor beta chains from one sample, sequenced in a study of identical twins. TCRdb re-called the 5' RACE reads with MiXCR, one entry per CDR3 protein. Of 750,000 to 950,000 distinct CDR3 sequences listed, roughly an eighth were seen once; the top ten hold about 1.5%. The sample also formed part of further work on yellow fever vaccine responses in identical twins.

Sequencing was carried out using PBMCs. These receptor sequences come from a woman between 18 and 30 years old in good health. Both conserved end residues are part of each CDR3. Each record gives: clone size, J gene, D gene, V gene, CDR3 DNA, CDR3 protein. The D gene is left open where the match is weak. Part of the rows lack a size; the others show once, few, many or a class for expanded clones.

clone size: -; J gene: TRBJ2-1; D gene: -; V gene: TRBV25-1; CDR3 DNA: TGTGCCAGCAGTGGACTATATAGCAATGAGCAGTTCTTC; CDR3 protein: CASSGLYSNEQFF
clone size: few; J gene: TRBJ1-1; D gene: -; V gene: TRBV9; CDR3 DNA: TGTGCCAGCAGTGTCGGACAGAAAGCTTTCTTT; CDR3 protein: CASSVGQKAFF
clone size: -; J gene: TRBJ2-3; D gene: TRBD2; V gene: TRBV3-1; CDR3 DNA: TGTGCCAGCAGCCGTATTCGGGCGGGGGGGCTGGGAGATACGCAGTATTTT; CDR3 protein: CASSRIRAGGLGDTQYF
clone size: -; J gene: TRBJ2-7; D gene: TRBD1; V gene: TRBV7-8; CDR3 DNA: TGTGCCAGCAGCCCGGGGGGACAGGGGGTTCCCTACGAGCAGTACTTC; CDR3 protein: CASSPGGQGVPYEQYF
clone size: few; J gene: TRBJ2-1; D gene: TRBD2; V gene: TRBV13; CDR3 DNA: TGTGCCAGCAGCCCACCCCTAGCGGGGTTCAATGAGCAGTTCTTC; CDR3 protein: CASSPPLAGFNEQFF
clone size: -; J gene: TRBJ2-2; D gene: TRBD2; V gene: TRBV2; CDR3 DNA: TGTGCCAGCAGCCGACTAGCGCCGAACACCGGGGAGCTGTTTTTT; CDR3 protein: CASSRLAPNTGELFF
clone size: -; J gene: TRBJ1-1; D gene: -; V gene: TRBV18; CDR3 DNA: TGTGCCAGCTCACCCGGACAGACCGCTGAAGCTTTCTTT; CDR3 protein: CASSPGQTAEAFF
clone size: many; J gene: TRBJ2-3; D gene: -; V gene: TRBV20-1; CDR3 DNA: TGCAGTGCTCCGACAGGTTGGGCAGATACGCAGTATTTT; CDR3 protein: CSAPTGWADTQYF
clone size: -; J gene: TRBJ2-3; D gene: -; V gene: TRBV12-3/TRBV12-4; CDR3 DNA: TGTGCCAGCAGGGCAGCGACCCTTTACACAGATACGCAGTATTTT; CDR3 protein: CASRAATLYTDTQYF
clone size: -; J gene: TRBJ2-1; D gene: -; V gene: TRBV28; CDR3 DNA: TGTGCCAGCAGTTTTGGCCCCGGTGAGCAGTTCTTC; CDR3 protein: CASSFGPGEQFF
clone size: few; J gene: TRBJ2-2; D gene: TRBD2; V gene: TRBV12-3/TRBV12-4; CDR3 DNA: TGTGCCAGCAGTTTAGCGGGACTAGCGGGAAGTCCCGGGGAGCTGTTTTTT; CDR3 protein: CASSLAGLAGSPGELFF
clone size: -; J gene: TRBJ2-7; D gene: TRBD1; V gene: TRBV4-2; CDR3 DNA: TGTGCCAGCAGCCAACAGGGACAGGGGGCGAGCGGGATTGAGAGCGAGCAGTACTTC; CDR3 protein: CASSQQGQGASGIESEQYF
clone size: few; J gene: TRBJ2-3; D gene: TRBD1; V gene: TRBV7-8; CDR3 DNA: TGTGCCAGCAGCCCACAGGGGGCCCTAAGCACAGATACGCAGTATTTT; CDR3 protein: CASSPQGALSTDTQYF
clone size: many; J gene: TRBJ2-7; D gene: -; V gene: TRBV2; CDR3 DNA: TGTGCCAGACAGACAGATAACTCCTACGAGCAGTACTTC; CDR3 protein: CARQTDNSYEQYF
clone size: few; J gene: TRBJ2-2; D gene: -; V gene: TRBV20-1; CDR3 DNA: TGCAGTGCTAGAGTCAGGGTGAACACCGGGGAGCTGTTTTTT; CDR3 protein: CSARVRVNTGELFF
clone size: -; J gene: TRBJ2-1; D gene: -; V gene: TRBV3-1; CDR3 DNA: TGTGCCAGCAGCCAAGGGACTCAAGACAATGAGCAGTTCTTC; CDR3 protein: CASSQGTQDNEQFF
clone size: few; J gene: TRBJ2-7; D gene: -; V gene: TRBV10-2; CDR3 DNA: TGCGCCAGCAGTGGCGGCGTCGGTAGCGGCTACGAGCAGTACTTC; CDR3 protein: CASSGGVGSGYEQYF
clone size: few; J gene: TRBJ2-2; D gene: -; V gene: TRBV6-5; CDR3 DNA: TGTGCCAGCAGTTACTTTGGACCGAACACCGGGGAGCTGTTTTTT; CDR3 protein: CASSYFGPNTGELFF
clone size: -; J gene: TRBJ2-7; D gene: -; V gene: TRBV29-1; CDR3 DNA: TGCAGCGTCGCGGACAGTTACTACGAGCAGTACTTC; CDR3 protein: CSVADSYYEQYF
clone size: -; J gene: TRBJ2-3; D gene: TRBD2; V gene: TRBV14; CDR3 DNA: TGTGCCAGCAGCCAAGGGGTAGCGGGATTCACAGATACGCAGTATTTT; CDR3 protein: CASSQGVAGFTDTQYF
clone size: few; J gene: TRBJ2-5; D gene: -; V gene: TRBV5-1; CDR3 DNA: TGCGCCAGCAGCTTGGCCGGTGCCAGCACAAGAATCCAAGAGACCCAGTACTTC; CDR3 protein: CASSLAGASTRIQETQYF
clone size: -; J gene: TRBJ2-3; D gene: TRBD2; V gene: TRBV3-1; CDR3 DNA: TGTGCCAGCAGCCCTGGGACTAGCGGGACCTACACAGATACGCAGTATTTT; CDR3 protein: CASSPGTSGTYTDTQYF
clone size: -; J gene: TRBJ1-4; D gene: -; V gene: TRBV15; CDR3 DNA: TGTGCCACCAGCGGGATCAGTAATGAAAAACTGTTTTTT; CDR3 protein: CATSGISNEKLFF
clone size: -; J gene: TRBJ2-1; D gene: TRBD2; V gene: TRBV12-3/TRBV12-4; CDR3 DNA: TGTGCCAGCAGAACCGGGACTAGCGGGATCTACAATGAGCAGTTCTTC; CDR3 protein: CASRTGTSGIYNEQFF
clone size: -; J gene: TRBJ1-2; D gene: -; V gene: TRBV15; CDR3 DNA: TGTGCCACCAGCAGAGTAGGGGCGAGGGATGGCTACACCTTC; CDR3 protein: CATSRVGARDGYTF